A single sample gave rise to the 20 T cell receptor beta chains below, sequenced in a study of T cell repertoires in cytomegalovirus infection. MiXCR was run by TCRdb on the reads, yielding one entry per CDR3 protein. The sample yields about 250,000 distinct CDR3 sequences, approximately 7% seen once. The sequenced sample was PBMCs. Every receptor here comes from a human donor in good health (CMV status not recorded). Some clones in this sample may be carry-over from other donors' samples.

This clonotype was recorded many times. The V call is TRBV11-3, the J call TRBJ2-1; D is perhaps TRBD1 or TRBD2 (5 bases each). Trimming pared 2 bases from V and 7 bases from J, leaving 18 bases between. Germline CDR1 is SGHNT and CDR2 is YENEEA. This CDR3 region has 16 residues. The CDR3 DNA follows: TGTGCCAGCAGCTTAAATCGAGGGGTATATCGGAATGAGCAGTTCTTC. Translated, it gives CASSLNRGVYRNEQFF.

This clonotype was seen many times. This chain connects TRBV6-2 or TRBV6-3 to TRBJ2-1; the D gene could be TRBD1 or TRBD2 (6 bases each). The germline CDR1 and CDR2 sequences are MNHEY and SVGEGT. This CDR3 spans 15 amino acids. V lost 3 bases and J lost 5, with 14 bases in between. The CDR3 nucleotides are TGTGCCAGCAGTTATTTGAGGGGGGCCCACAATGAGCAGTTCTTC. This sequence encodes CASSYLRGAHNEQFF.

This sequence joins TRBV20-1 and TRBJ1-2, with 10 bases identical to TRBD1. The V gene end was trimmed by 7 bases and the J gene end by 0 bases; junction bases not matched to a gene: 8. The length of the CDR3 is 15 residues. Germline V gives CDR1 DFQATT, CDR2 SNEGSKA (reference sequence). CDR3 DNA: TGCAGTGTCCGGGACAGGGGACGAGCTAACTATGGCTACACCTTC. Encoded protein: CSVRDRGRANYGYTF.

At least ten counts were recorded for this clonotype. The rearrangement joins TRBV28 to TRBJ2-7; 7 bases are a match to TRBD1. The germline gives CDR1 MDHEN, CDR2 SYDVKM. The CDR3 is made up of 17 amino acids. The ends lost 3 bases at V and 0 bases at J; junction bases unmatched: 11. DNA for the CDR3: TGTGCCAGCAGTTTGGGCGTGTCACAGGGGCGCTCCTACGAGCAGTACTTC. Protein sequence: CASSLGVSQGRSYEQYF.

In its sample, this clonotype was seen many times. CDR3 sequence: CSARGGPSMDTEAFF. The CDR3 bases are TGCAGTGCTAGAGGAGGCCCCTCAATGGACACTGAAGCTTTCTTT. The chain is built from TRBV20-1 and TRBJ1-1; D unresolved. The CDR3 extends over 15 amino acids. The germline gives CDR1 DFQATT, CDR2 SNEGSKA (reference sequence). Trimming removed 1 base at V and 3 bases at J, with 15 bases between.

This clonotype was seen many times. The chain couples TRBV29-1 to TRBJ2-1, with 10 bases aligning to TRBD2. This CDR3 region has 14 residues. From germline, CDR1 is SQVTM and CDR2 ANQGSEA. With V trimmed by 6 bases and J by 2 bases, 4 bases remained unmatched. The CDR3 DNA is TGCAGCGTCCGAACTAGCGGGGCCTACAATGAGCAGTTCTTC. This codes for CSVRTSGAYNEQFF.

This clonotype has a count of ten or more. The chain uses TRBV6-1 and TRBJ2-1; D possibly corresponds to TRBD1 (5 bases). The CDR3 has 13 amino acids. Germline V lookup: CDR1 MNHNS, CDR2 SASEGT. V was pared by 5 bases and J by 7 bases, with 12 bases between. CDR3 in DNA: TGTGCCAGCAGTTGGGGCAGGGTTAATGAGCAGTTCTTC. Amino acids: CASSWGRVNEQFF.

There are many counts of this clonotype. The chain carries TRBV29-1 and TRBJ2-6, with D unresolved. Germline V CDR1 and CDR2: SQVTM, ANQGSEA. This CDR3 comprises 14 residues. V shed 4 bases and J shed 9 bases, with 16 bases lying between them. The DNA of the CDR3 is TGCAGCGTTGTTTTTTCGCTGGGCGGCAACGTCCTGACTTTC. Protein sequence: CSVVFSLGGNVLTF.

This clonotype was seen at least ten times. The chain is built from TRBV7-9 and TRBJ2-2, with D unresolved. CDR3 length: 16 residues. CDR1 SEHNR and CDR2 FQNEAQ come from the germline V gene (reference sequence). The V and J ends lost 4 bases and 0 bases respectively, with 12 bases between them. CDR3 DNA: TGTGCCAGCAGCTCCGGCCTCTTCGCGAACACCGGGGAGCTGTTTTTT. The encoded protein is CASSSGLFANTGELFF.

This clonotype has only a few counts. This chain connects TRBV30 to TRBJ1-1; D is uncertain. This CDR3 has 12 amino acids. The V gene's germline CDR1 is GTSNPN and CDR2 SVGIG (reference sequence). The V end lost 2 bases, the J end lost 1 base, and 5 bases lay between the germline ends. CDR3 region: CAWSPENTEAFF. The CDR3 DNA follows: TGTGCCTGGAGTCCCGAGAACACTGAAGCTTTCTTT.

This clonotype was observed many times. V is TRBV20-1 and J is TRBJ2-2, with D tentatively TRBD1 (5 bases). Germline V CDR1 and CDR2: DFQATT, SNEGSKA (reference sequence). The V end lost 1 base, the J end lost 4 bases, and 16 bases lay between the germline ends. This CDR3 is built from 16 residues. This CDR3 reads CSARGGAAQGTGELFF. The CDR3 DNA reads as TGCAGTGCTAGAGGTGGGGCGGCACAAGGCACCGGGGAGCTGTTTTTT.

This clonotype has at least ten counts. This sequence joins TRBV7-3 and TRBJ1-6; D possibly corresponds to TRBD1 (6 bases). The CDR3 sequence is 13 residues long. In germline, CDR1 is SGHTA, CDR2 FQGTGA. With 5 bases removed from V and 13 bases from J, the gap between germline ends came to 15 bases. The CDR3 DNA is TGTGCCAGCAGCCGGGACATTTACGGGCCCCTCCACTTT. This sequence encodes CASSRDIYGPLHF.

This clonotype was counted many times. The CDR3 DNA is TGTGCCAGCAGAGGACAGGCTAATCAGCCCCAGCATTTT. The encoded protein is CASRGQANQPQHF. The chain couples TRBV28 to TRBJ1-5; 7 nucleotides match TRBD1. Trimming cost V 6 bases and J 4 bases; bases outside gene matches: 3. The CDR3 totals 13 residues. Per germline, CDR1 MDHEN and CDR2 SYDVKM.

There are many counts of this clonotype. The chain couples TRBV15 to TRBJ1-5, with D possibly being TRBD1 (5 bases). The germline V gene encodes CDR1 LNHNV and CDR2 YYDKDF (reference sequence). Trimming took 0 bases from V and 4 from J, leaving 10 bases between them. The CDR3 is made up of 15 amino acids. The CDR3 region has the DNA TGTGCCACCAGCAGAGATCCGGGGGGAAATCAGCCCCAGCATTTT. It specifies CATSRDPGGNQPQHF.

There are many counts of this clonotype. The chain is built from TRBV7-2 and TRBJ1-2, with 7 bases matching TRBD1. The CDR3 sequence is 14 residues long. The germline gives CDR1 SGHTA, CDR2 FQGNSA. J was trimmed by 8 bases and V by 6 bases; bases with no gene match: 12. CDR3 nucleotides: TGTGCCAGCAGGGATACCCTGACAGGGCGAGGCTACACCTTC. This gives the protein CASRDTLTGRGYTF.

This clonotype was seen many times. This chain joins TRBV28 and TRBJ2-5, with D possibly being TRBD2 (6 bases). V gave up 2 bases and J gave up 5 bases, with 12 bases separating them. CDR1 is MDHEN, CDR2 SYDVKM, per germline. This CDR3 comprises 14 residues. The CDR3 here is CASSLSRRDETQYF. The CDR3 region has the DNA TGTGCCAGCAGTTTAAGCAGGAGGGATGAGACCCAGTACTTC.

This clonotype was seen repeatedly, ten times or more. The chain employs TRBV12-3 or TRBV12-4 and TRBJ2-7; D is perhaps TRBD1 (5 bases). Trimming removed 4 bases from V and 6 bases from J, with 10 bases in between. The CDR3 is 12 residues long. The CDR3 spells CASSSDIPEQYF. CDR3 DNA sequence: TGTGCCAGCAGTTCGGACATTCCCGAGCAGTACTTC.

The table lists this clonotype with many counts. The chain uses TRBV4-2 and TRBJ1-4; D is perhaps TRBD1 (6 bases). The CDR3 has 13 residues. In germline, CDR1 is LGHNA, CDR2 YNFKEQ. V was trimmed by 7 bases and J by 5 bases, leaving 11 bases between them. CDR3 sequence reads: CASTPRGNEKLFF. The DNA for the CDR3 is TGTGCCAGCACGCCGAGGGGGAATGAAAAACTGTTTTTT.

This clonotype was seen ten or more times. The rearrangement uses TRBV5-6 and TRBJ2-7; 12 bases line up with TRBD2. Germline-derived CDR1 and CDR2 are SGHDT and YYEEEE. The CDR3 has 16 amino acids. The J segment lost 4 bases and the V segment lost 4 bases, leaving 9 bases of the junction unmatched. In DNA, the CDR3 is TGTGCCAGCAGCCCACCAGGACTAGCGGGGAATTACGAGCAGTACTTC. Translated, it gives CASSPPGLAGNYEQYF.

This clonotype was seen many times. The CDR3 DNA reads as TGTGCCAGCAGCCCCGTAAGGGGGTCGGAAGGCTACACCTTC. Translating gives CASSPVRGSEGYTF. The chain carries TRBV7-7 and TRBJ1-2; maybe TRBD1 (6 bases). This CDR3 is built from 14 residues. The germline CDR1 and CDR2 sequences are SSHAT and FNYEAQ (reference sequence). V lost 5 bases to trimming and J lost 8 bases, with 18 bases between them.